Sequencing of this T cell receptor beta chain was carried out in a study of response to subunit inactivated influenza vaccine. Overall study findings and caveats: A suggestion made by the authors is that each seasonal influenza vaccination recruits few new T cells.

As concerns this clonotype: As yet, its antigen is unknown.

The germline CDR1 and CDR2 sequences are DFQATT and SNEGSKA (reference sequence). V lost 2 bases, J lost 6 bases, and 14 bases lay in between. The CDR3 is 14 amino acids. Via MiXCR, TCRdb re-called the RT-PCR reads, giving one row per CDR3 protein. The table has about 800,000 distinct CDR3 sequences, about 20% seen once; the top ten hold about a tenth. The TCR comes from a middle-aged man who received an inactivated influenza vaccine. This sample comprised PBMCs from blood, obtained 5 to 6 days after vaccination. The rearrangement joins TRBV20-1 to TRBJ2-1, with a weak D call TRBD2 (5 bases). This chain's CDR3 is CSARKPTRRNEQFF. The CDR3 DNA reads as TGCAGTGCTAGAAAACCAACTAGGCGCAATGAGCAGTTCTTC.